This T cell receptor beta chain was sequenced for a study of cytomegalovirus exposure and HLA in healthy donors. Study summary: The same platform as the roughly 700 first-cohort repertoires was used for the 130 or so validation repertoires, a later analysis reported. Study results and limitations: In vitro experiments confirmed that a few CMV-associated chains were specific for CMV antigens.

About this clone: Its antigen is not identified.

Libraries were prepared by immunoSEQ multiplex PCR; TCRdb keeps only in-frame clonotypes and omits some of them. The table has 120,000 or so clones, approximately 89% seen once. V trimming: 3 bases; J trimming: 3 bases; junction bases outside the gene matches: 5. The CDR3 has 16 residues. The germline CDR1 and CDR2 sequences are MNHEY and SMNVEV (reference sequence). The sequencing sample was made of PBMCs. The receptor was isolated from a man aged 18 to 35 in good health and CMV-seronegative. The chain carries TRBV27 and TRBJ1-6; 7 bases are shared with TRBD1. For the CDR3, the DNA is TGTGCCAGCAGTTTGGACAGGAGCCACTATAATTCACCCCTCCACTTT. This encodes CASSLDRSHYNSPLHF.